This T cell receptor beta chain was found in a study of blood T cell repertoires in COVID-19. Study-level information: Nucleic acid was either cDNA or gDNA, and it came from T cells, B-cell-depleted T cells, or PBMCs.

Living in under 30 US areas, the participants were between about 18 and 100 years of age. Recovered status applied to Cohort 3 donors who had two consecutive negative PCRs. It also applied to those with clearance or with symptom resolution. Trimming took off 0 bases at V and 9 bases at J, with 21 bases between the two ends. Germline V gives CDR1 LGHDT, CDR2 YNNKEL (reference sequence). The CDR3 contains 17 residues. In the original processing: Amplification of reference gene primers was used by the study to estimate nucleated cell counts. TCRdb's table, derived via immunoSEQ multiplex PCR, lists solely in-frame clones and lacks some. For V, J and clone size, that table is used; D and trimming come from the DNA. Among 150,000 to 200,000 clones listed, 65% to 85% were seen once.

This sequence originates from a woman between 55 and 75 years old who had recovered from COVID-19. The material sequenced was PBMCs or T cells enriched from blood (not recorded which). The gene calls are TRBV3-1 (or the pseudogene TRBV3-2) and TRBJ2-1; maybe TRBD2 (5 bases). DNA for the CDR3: TGTGCCAGCAGCCAAGATTTGACTACACATCCCGATGGTGAGCAGTTCTTC. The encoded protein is CASSQDLTTHPDGEQFF.